Listed below are T cell receptor beta chains from one sample, sequenced in a study of blood T cell repertoires in COVID-19. The assay was immunoSEQ multiplex PCR, and TCRdb's table has in-frame clones only and misses some. The top ten clones hold approximately 3% of a sample with a few hundred thousand clones, roughly nine tenths of them seen once. Sequenced sample: PBMCs or T cells enriched from blood (not recorded which). The receptors were gathered from a woman aged 45-60 years in a cohort exposed to, infected with or recovered from COVID-19 (not recorded which). Each CDR3 is given with its conserved first and last residue. The order of the fields is CDR3 DNA, CDR3 protein, V gene, D gene, clone size, J gene. A D gene is named only where the DNA matches it firmly. Not every row has a clone size; where given, it reads once, few, many or a size class.

TGTGCCAGCAGTGTGAGTGTCTATCCCTCTATACCGACAGATACGCAGTATTTT | CASSVSVYPSIPTDTQYF | TRBV6-1 | - | once | TRBJ2-3
TGTGCCAGCAGCTTAGAACGACTCGGGAGCTCTGGAAACACCATATATTTT | CASSLERLGSSGNTIYF | TRBV7-2 | - | - | TRBJ1-3
TGTGCCAGTAGTATAGAGGGCGGGATCAGCAATCAGCCCCAGCATTTT | CASSIEGGISNQPQHF | TRBV19 | - | - | TRBJ1-5
TGTGCCAGCAGCCCTGCAGGGTGGTCCTACGAGCAGTACTTC | CASSPAGWSYEQYF | TRBV14 | - | - | TRBJ2-7
TGTGCCAGCAGATCAGATCAGCCCCAGCATTTT | CASRSDQPQHF | TRBV6-6 | - | - | TRBJ1-5
TGTGCCAGCAGCCCTACAGGGATAAATGAGCAGTTCTTC | CASSPTGINEQFF | TRBV7-9 | - | - | TRBJ2-1
TGCGCCAGCAGCCCAGGCCAGGGCTATAATTCACCCCTCCACTTT | CASSPGQGYNSPLHF | TRBV5-1 | - | - | TRBJ1-6
TGTGCCAGCAGCCTGGGGACAGCGACCGGGGAGCTGTTTTTT | CASSLGTATGELFF | TRBV7-2 | TRBD1 | - | TRBJ2-2
TGTGCCAGCAGTTTACAGGGGGGCCCGGTAGGGTTCTTT | CASSLQGGPVGFF | TRBV28 | TRBD1 | - | TRBJ1-1
TGTGCCAGCAGCCGTCAGACAGGCAATCAAGAGACCCAGTACTTC | CASSRQTGNQETQYF | TRBV11-3 | - | - | TRBJ2-5
TGTGCCACCAGTGACCCCGGGACTAGCGGGGTCTACAATGAGCAGTTCTTC | CATSDPGTSGVYNEQFF | TRBV24-1 | TRBD2 | - | TRBJ2-1
TGTGCCAGCAGTGAAGCCCGGGACATACTCCACTTT | CASSEARDILHF | TRBV6-1 | - | - | TRBJ1-6
TGTGCCAGCAGCTTTTTATCTAGCGGGGGATACACCGGGGAGCTGTTTTTT | CASSFLSSGGYTGELFF | TRBV5-5 | TRBD2 | - | TRBJ2-2
TGTGCCAGCAGCTTAGACAGGGGAGGCACTGAAGCTTTCTTT | CASSLDRGGTEAFF | TRBV7-2 | TRBD1 | - | TRBJ1-1
TGTGCCAGTAGTAGCGGGGCTTACAATGAGCAGTTCTTC | CASSSGAYNEQFF | TRBV28 | TRBD2 | - | TRBJ2-1
TGTGCCAGCTCACCACGAGGAGGGGCCGGCGAGCAGTACTTC | CASSPRGGAGEQYF | TRBV18 | - | once | TRBJ2-7
TGTGCCAGTAGCCGACAGGCTTCCTATGGCTACACCTTC | CASSRQASYGYTF | TRBV19 | - | - | TRBJ1-2
TGTGCCAGCTCACCAGACAGAGAGACCTACGAGCAGTACTTC | CASSPDRETYEQYF | TRBV18 | - | once | TRBJ2-7
TGCGCCAGCAGCTTGGTTGTTAGCGGGGGGAAAGAGTTCTTC | CASSLVVSGGKEFF | TRBV5-1 | TRBD2 | - | TRBJ2-1
TGCAGTGCTAGTTTGGGAGCGGGGGGCCGTCAAACCCAGTACTTC | CSASLGAGGRQTQYF | TRBV20-1 | TRBD2 | - | TRBJ2-5
TGTGCCAGCAGTGAAATGCCCAGGGGTGTACCCCTCCACTTT | CASSEMPRGVPLHF | TRBV6-1 | - | - | TRBJ1-6
TGTGCCAGCAGCTTAGTGGTCGGGACACGCTATGGCTACACCTTC | CASSLVVGTRYGYTF | TRBV7-2 | - | - | TRBJ1-2
TGTGCCAGCAGCTCCAAGACAGCGGGGGAGCAGTACTTC | CASSSKTAGEQYF | TRBV7-9 | TRBD2 | - | TRBJ2-7
TGTGCCACAGGACAGGGAACGAGATATAATTCACCCCTCCACTTT | CATGQGTRYNSPLHF | TRBV28 | TRBD1 | - | TRBJ1-6
TGTGCCAGCAGCCAAGCCGGCGGGGTAACAGATACGCAGTATTTT | CASSQAGGVTDTQYF | TRBV4-2 | - | - | TRBJ2-3
TGTGCCAGCAGCTTGAGCGGCTCCTACAATGAGCAGTTCTTC | CASSLSGSYNEQFF | TRBV11-2 | - | - | TRBJ2-1
TGCGCCAGCAGCCCCGCGGGGGAGAGCACAGATACGCAGTATTTT | CASSPAGESTDTQYF | TRBV5-1 | TRBD2 | - | TRBJ2-3
TGTGCCAGCAGCGTTGTGGCCGGGACAGCCGACACTGAAGCTTTCTTT | CASSVVAGTADTEAFF | TRBV9 | TRBD1 | - | TRBJ1-1
TGTGCCAGCAGCGAAAACGGGGGTCGCCGGACCGGGGAGCTGTTTTTT | CASSENGGRRTGELFF | TRBV21-1 | - | - | TRBJ2-2
TGTGCCAGCAGTTATGGGGGCGCGGGGGCCAACGTCCTGACTTTC | CASSYGGAGANVLTF | TRBV6-2/TRBV6-3 | - | - | TRBJ2-6
TGTGCCAGCAGTGAAGCAATCCCCAAAAACTATGGCTACACCTTC | CASSEAIPKNYGYTF | TRBV2 | - | - | TRBJ1-2
TGTGCCAGTAGTGGAGTCGCGGAGACCCAGTACTTC | CASSGVAETQYF | TRBV19 | - | - | TRBJ2-5
TGCGCCAGCAGCCAAGATACATCCGGACAGCGGAACACTGAAGCTTTCTTT | CASSQDTSGQRNTEAFF | TRBV4-3 | - | - | TRBJ1-1
TGTGCCAGCAGCGGAGTGCGGACTAAGAATTCACCCCTCCACTTT | CASSGVRTKNSPLHF | TRBV6-5 | - | once | TRBJ1-6
TGCGCCAGCGCCCAGGGGGTCAATCAGCCCCAGCATTTT | CASAQGVNQPQHF | TRBV5-1 | TRBD1 | - | TRBJ1-5
TGTGCCACCAGCCGGACAGGTCCCGACGAGCAGTACTTC | CATSRTGPDEQYF | TRBV15 | TRBD1 | - | TRBJ2-7
TGTGCCAGCAGCCCGGGCGGGTTCTCTAGCACAGATACGCAGTATTTT | CASSPGGFSSTDTQYF | TRBV7-2 | - | - | TRBJ2-3
TGTGCCACCAGGGGGACAGGGAGCACCGGGGAGCTGTTTTTT | CATRGTGSTGELFF | TRBV24-1 | TRBD1 | - | TRBJ2-2